What follows is one T cell receptor beta chain and its context. What it binds is unknown. Germline assignment: CDR1 MNHEY and CDR2 SVGAGI. The CDR3 contains 13 residues. J gave up 1 base and V 4 bases, and 0 bases lay outside the gene matches. Some clones are missing from TCRdb's copy, which holds only in-frame ones; the method was immunoSEQ multiplex PCR. This sample has roughly 100,000 clones; about 93% occur once, and the top ten carry more than 2%. The source of the sample is a study of T cell responses to AZD1222 COVID-19 vaccine. Study-level findings and limits: Clonal diversity was possibly underestimated, and white British individuals and females predominated among donors. Spike regions recognized by vaccine-associated CD4 TCRs spanned the protein, led by 160-218 and 743-854. Unmutated variant regions reportedly attract nearly half of all spike-specific TCRs.

This specimen consisted of peripheral blood, obtained on day 0 of AZD1222 vaccination. This sequence was found in an adult in good health. The chain carries TRBV6-5 and TRBJ1-1; 7 bases are shared with TRBD1. CDR3 bases: TGTGCCAGCAGTTGGGACAGGAACACTGAAGCTTTCTTT. Its translation is CASSWDRNTEAFF.